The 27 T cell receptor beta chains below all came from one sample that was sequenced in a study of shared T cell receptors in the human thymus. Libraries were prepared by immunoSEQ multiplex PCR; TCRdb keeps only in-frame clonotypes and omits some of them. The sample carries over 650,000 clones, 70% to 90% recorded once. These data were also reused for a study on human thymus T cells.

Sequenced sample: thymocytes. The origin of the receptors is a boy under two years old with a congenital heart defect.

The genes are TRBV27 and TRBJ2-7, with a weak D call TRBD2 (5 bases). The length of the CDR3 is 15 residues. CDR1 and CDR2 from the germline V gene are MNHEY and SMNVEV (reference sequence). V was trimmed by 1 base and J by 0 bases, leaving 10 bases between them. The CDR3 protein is CASSLYAGDSYEQYF. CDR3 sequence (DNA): TGTGCCAGCAGTTTATACGCGGGTGACTCCTACGAGCAGTACTTC.

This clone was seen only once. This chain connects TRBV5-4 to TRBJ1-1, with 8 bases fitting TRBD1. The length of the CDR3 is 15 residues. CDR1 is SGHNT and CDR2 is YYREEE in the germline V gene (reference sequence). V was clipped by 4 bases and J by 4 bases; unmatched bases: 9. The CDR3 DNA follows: TGTGCCAGCAGCCTCTACGGACAGGGAGGCACTGAAGCTTTCTTT. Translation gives CASSLYGQGGTEAFF. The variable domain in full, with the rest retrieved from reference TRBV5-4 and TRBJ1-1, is ETGVTQSPTHLIKTRGQQVTLRCSSQSGHNTVSWYQQALGQGPQFIFQYYREEENGRGNFPPRFSGLQFPNYSSELNVNALELDDSALYLCASSLYGQGGTEAFFGQGTRLTVV.

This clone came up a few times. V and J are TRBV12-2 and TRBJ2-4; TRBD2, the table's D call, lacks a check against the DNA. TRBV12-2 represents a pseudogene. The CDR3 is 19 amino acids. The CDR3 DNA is TGTGCAAGTCGCTTCCTCTTAGCGGGGGGCCATCTAGCCAAAAACATTCAGTACTTC. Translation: CASRFLLAGGHLAKNIQYF.

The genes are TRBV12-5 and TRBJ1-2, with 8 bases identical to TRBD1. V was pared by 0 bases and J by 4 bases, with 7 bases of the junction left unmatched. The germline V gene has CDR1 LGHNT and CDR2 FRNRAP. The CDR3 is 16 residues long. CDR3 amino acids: CASGLVRGHVVYGYTF. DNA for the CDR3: TGTGCTAGTGGTTTGGTCAGGGGGCACGTCGTCTATGGCTACACCTTC.

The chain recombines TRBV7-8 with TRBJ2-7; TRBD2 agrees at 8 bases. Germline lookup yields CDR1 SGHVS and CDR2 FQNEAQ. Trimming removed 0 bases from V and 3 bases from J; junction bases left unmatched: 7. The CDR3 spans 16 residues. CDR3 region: CASSLASGAFHYEQYF. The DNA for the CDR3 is TGTGCCAGCAGCTTAGCTAGCGGGGCTTTTCACTACGAGCAGTACTTC. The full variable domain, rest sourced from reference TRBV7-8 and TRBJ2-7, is GAGVSQSPRYKVAKRGQDVALRCDPISGHVSLFWYQQALGQGPEFLTYFQNEAQLDKSGLPSDRFFAERPEGSVSTLKIQRTQQEDSAVYLCASSLASGAFHYEQYFGPGTRLTVT.

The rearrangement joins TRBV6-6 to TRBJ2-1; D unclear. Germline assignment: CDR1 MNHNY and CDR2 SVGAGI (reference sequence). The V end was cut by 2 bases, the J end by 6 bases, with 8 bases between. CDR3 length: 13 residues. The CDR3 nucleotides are TGTGCCAGCAGTTACGTAGCACTCAATGAGCAGTTCTTC. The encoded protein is CASSYVALNEQFF.

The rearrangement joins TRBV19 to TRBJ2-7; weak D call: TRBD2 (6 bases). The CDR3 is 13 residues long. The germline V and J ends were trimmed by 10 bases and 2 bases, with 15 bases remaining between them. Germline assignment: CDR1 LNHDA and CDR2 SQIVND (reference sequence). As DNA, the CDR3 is TGTGCCACTGGGGAGGAGGGCACCTACGAGCAGTACTTC. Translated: CATGEEGTYEQYF.

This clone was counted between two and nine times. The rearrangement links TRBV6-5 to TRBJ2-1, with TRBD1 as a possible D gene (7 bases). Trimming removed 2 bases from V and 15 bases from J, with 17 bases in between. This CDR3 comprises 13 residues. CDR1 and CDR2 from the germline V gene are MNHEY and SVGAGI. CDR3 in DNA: TGTGCCAGCAGTTACGACAGGGCCGGGAGAGGGTTCTTC. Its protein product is CASSYDRAGRGFF.

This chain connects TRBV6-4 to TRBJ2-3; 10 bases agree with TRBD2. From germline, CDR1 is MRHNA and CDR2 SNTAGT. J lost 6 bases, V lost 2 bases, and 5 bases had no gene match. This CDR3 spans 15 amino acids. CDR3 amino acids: CASSDRAGGPDTQYF. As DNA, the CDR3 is TGTGCCAGCAGTGACCGAGCGGGAGGGCCCGATACGCAGTATTTT.

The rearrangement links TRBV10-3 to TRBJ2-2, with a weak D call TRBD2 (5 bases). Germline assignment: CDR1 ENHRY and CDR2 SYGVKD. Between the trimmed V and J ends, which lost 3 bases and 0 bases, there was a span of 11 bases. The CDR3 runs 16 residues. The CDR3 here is CAISDSRLTNTGELFF. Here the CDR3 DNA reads TGTGCCATCAGTGACTCCCGACTAACGAACACCGGGGAGCTGTTTTTT.

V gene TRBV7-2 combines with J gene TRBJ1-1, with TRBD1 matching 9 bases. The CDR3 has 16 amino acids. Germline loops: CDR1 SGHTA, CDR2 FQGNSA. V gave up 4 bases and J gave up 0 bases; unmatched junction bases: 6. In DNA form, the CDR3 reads TGTGCCAGCAGCTCCCGGACAGGGGAGATGAACACTGAAGCTTTCTTT. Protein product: CASSSRTGEMNTEAFF.

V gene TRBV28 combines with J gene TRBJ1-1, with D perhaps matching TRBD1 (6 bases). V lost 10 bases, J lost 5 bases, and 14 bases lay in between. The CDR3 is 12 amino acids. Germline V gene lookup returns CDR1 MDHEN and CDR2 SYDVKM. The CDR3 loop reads CATKRGSTEAFF. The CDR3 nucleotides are TGTGCCACCAAGAGGGGGTCGACTGAAGCTTTCTTT.

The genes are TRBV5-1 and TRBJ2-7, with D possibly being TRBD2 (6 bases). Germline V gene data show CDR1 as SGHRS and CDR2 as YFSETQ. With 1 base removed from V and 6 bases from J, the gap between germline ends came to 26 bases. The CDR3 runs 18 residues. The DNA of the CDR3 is TGCGCCAGCAGCTTGAACGGGAAAGCGCCCGGCGGGGAGAGCGAGCAGTACTTC. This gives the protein CASSLNGKAPGGESEQYF.

Here the CDR3 reads CASSLRGNTIYF. DNA for the CDR3: TGTGCCAGCAGCTTGCGTGGAAACACCATATATTTT. The chain is built from TRBV5-6 and TRBJ1-3, with unresolved D. CDR1 is SGHDT, CDR2 YYEEEE, per germline. This CDR3 region has 12 residues. V was pared by 1 base and J by 3 bases, with 2 bases between.

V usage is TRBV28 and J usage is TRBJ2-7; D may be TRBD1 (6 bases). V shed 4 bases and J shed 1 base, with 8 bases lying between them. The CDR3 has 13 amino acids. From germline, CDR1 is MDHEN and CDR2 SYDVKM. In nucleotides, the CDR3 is TGTGCCAGCAGTTACAGGGAGTCCTACGAGCAGTACTTC. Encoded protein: CASSYRESYEQYF. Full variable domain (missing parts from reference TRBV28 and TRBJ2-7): DVKVTQSSRYLVKRTGEKVFLECVQDMDHENMFWYRQDPGLGLRLIYFSYDVKMKEKGDIPEGYSVSREKKERFSLILESASTNQTSMYLCASSYRESYEQYFGPGTRLTVT.

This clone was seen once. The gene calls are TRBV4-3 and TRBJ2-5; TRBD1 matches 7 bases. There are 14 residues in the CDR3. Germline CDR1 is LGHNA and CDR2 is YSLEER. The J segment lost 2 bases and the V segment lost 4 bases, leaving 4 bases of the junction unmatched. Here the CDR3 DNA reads TGCGCCAGCAGCCCTACAGGGGCTCAAGAGACCCAGTACTTC. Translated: CASSPTGAQETQYF.

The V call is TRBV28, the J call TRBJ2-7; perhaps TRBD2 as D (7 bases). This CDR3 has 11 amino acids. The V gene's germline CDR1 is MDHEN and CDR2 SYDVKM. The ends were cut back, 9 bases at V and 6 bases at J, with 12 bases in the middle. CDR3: CASKGGAEQYF. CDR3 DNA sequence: TGTGCCAGTAAGGGGGGGGCCGAGCAGTACTTC.

The CDR3 here is CASKGGGEQYF. In nucleotides, the CDR3 is TGTGCCAGCAAAGGGGGCGGTGAGCAGTACTTC. The chain combines TRBV6-5 with TRBJ2-5; 7 bases align to TRBD1. Germline V lookup: CDR1 MNHEY, CDR2 SVGAGI. V shed 7 bases and J 11 bases; nucleotides not matched to a gene: 7. This CDR3 is built from 11 residues.

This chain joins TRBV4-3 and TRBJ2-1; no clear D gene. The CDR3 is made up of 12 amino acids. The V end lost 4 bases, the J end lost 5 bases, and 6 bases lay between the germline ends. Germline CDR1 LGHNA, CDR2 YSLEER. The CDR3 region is CASSRAHNEQFF. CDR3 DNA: TGCGCCAGCAGCCGCGCCCACAATGAGCAGTTCTTC.

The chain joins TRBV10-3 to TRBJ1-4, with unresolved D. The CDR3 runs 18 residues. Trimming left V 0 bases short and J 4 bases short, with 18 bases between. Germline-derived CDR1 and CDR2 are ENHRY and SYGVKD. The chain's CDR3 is CAISESRVKDGDNEKLFF. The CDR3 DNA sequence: TGTGCCATCAGTGAGTCTCGAGTAAAGGACGGGGATAATGAAAAACTGTTTTTT.

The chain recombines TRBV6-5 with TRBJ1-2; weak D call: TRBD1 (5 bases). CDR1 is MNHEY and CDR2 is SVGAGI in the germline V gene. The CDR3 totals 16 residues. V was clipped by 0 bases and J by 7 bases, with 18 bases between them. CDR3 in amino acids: CASSYSWQGGSCGYTF. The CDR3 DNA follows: TGTGCCAGCAGTTACTCCTGGCAGGGAGGATCTTGTGGCTACACCTTC.

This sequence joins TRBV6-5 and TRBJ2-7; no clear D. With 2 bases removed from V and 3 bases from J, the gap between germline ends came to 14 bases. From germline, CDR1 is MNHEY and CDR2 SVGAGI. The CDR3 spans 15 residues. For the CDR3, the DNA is TGTGCCAGCAGTTACCGCCGAAAAGCCCACTACGAGCAGTACTTC. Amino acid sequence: CASSYRRKAHYEQYF.

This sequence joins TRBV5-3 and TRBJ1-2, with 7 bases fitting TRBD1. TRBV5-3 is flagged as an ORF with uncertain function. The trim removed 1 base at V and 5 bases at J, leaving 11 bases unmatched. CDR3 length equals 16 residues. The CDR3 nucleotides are TGTGCCAGAAGCTTGAGATCGTACGGGACAGAATATGGCTACACCTTC. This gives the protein CARSLRSYGTEYGYTF.

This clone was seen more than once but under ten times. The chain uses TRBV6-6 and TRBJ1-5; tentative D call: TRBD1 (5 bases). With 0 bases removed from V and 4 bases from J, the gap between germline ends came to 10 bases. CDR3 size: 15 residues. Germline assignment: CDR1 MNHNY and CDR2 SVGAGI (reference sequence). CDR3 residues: CASSYSAGTNQPQHF. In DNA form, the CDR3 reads TGTGCCAGCAGTTACTCCGCAGGGACTAATCAGCCCCAGCATTTT.

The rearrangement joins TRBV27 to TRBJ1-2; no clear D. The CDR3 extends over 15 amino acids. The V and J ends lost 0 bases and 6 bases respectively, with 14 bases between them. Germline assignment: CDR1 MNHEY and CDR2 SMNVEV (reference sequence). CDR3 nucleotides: TGTGCCAGCAGTTTATCTCATCGAGATCGTCATGGCTACACCTTC. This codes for CASSLSHRDRHGYTF.

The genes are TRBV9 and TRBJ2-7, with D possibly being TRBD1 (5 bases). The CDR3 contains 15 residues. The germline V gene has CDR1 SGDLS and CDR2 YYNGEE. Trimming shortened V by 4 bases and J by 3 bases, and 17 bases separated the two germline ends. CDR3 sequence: CASSPRKGKDYEQYF. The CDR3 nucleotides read TGTGCCAGCAGCCCCCGAAAGGGGAAGGACTACGAGCAGTACTTC.

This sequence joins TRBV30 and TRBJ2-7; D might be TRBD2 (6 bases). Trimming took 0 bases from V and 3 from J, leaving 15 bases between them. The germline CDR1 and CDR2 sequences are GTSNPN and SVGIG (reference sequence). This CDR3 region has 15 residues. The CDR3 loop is CAWSVWRGLLYEQYF. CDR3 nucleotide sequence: TGTGCCTGGAGTGTGTGGAGGGGACTCCTCTACGAGCAGTACTTC.